This T cell receptor beta chain is from a study of early T cells in non-severe SARS-CoV-2 infection. In the study overall: Bulk RNA from unsorted whole blood was sequenced; chains were unpaired. Whole-study results and caveats: Matching against VDJdb likely underestimated virus-specific expansions, favoring anti-spike CD8.

The table lists this clonotype with many counts. Its antigen is currently unknown. The TCR library protocol attached unique molecular identifiers to the individual cDNA molecules. MiXCR, applied by TCRdb to the 5' RACE reads, yields one record per CDR3 protein. The repertoire has roughly 20,000 distinct CDR3 sequences, 4.5% to 6% of them found once; the top ten carry around 13%. There are 18 residues in the CDR3. The germline V gene encodes CDR1 SEHNR and CDR2 FQNEAQ (reference sequence). Trimming cost V 2 bases and J 4 bases, with 18 bases left between them. V usage is TRBV7-9 and J usage is TRBJ2-6, with D perhaps matching TRBD2 (6 bases). The source of this sequence is an adult who was a healthcare worker with PCR-confirmed SARS-CoV-2 infection or an uninfected control (not recorded which). The material was whole blood, obtained at baseline. This CDR3 reads CASSLILAVGRGANVLTF. In nucleotides, the CDR3 is TGTGCCAGCAGCTTAATTTTAGCGGTTGGGAGAGGGGCCAACGTCCTGACTTTC.